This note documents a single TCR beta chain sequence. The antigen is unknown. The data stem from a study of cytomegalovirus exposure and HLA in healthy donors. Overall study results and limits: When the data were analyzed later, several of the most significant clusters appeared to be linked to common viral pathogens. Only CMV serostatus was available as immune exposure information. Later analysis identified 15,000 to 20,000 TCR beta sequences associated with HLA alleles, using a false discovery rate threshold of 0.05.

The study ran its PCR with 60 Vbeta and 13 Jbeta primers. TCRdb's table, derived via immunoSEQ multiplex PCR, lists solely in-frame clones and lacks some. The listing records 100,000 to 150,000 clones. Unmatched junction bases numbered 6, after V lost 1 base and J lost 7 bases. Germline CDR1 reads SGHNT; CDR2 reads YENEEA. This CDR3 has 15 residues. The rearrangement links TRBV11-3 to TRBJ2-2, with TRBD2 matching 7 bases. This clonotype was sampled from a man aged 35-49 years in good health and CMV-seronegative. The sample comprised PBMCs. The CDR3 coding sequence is TGTGCCAGCAGCTTAGTCGCGGGAGTGGGCGGGGAGCTGTTTTTT. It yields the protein CASSLVAGVGGELFF. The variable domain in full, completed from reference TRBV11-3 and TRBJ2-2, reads EAGVVQSPRYKIIEKKQPVAFWCNPISGHNTLYWYLQNLGQGPELLIRYENEEAVDDSQLPKDRFSAERLKGVDSTLKIQPAELGDSAVYLCASSLVAGVGGELFFGEGSRLTVL.